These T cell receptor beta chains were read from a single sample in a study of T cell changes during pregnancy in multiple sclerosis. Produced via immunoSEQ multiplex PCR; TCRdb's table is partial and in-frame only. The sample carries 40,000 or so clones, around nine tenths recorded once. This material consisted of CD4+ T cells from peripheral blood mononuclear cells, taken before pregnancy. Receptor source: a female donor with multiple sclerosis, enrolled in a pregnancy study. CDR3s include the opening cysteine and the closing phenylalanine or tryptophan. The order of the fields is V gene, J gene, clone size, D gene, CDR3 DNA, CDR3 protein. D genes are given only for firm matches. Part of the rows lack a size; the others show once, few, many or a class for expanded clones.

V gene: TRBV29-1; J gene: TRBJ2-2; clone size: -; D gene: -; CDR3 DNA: TGCAGCGTTGAAGAAGGGGTGCCAGGGGCCACCGGGGAGCTGTTTTTT; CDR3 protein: CSVEEGVPGATGELFF
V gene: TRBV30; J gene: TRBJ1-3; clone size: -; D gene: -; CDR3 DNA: TGTGCCTGGAGTGTCCCCGCAGGGTCGACAGGAAACACCATATATTTT; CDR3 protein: CAWSVPAGSTGNTIYF
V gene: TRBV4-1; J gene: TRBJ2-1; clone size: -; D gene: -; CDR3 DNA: TGCGCCAGCAGCCTCGGGTGGAGTTGGCTGGGCAATGAGCAGTTCTTC; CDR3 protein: CASSLGWSWLGNEQFF
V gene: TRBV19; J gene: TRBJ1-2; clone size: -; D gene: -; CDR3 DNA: TGTGCCAGTAGTACCTCAGGGGACTATGGCTACACCTTC; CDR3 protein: CASSTSGDYGYTF
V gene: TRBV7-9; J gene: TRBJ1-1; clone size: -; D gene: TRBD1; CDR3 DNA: TGTGCCAGCAGCCGACCGACAGGGGGTAGCACTGAAGCTTTCTTT; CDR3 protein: CASSRPTGGSTEAFF
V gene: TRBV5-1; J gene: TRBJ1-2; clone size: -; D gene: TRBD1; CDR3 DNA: TGCGCCAGCAGCCTAGAATCGGGACAGCCCTATGGCTACACCTTC; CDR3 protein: CASSLESGQPYGYTF
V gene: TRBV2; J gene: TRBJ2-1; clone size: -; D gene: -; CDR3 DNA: TGTGCCAGCAGTGAATCCTCAGTAAATGAGCAGTTCTTC; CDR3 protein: CASSESSVNEQFF
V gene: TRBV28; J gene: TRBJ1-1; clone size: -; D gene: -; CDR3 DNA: TGTGCCAGCAGTTTCCGTTCCGCTGAAGCTTTCTTT; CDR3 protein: CASSFRSAEAFF
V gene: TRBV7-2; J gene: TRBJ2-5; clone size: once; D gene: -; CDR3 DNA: TGTGCCAGCAGCTTCGGGGGAGGGACCCAGTACTTC; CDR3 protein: CASSFGGGTQYF
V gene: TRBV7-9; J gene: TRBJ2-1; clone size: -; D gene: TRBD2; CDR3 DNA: TGTGCCAGCACCCCCGTACTCACTAGCGCGGCGGGGAATGAGCAGTTCTTC; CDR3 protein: CASTPVLTSAAGNEQFF
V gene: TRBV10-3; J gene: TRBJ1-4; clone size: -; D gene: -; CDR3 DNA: TGTGCCATCAGGGACAGTCGGAGTGGTGAAAAACTGTTTTTT; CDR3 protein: CAIRDSRSGEKLFF
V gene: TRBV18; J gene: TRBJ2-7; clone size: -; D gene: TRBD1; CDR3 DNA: TGTGCCAGCTCCCCCCCAACGAGGGGGCAAGGGCAGTACTTC; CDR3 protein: CASSPPTRGQGQYF
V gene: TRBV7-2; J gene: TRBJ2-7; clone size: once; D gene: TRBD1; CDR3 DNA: TGTGCCAGCAGCTTAGTTCAGGGGGCGGTCCCCTACGAGCAGTACTTC; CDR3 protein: CASSLVQGAVPYEQYF
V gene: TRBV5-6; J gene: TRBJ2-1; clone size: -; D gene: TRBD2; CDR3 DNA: TGTGCCAGCAGACGCCTGGGACTAGCGGCCTACAATGAGCAGTTCTTC; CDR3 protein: CASRRLGLAAYNEQFF
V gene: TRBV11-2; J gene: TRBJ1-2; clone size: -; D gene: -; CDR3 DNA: TGTGCCAGCAGCCAACGGGGGTGGGGTGGCTACACCTTC; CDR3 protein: CASSQRGWGGYTF
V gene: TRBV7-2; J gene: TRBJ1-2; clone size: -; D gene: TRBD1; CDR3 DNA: TGTGCCAGCAGCCCACTAGGGGCCAGGGGGAACTCCTATGGCTACACCTTC; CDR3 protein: CASSPLGARGNSYGYTF
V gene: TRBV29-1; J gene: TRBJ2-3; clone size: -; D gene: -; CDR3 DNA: TGCAGCGTTGAAGTGTTCGGTCGAGCCACAGATACGCAGTATTTT; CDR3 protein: CSVEVFGRATDTQYF
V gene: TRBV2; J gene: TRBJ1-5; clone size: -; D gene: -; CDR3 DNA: TGTGCCAGCAGTTCTTATAACAATCAGCCCCAGCATTTT; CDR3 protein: CASSSYNNQPQHF
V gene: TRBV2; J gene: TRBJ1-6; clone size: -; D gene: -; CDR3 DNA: TGTGCCAGCAGGGGGAGACTCAGCTCCTATAATTCACCCCTCCACTTT; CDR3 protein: CASRGRLSSYNSPLHF
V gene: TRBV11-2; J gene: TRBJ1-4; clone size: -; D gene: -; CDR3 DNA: TGTGCCAGCAGCTCCTGGACAGATGAAAAACTGTTTTTT; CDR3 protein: CASSSWTDEKLFF
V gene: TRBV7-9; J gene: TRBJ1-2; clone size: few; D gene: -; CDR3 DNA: TGTGCCAGCAGCCCCTACTTCCCTGGGGCTGGCTACACCTTC; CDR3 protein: CASSPYFPGAGYTF
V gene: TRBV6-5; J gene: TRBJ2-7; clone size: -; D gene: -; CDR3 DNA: TGTGCCAGCAGTACCATCCCGGGAGAGCAGTACTTC; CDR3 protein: CASSTIPGEQYF
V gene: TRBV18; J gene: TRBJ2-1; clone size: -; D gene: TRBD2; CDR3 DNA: TGTGCCAGCTCACCGCTCGGGGGGGAAAATGAGCAGTTCTTC; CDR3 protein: CASSPLGGENEQFF
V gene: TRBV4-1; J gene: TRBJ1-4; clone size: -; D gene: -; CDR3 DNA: TGCGCCAGCAGCCACCTGGAGGGAACTAATGAAAAACTGTTTTTT; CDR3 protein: CASSHLEGTNEKLFF
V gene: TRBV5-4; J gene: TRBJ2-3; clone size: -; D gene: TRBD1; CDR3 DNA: TGTGCCAGCAGCATCGTCCGGGACAGCTATACAGATACGCAGTATTTT; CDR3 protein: CASSIVRDSYTDTQYF
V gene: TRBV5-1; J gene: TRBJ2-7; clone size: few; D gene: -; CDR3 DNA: TGCGCCAGCAGGGATCAACAGGTCTCCTACGAGCAGTACTTC; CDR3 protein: CASRDQQVSYEQYF
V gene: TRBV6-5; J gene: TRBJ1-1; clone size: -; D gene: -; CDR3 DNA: TGTGCCAGCAGTTACTCGGGGAGGGGCACTGAAGCTTTCTTT; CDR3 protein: CASSYSGRGTEAFF
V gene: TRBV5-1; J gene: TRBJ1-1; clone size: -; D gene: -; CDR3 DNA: TGCGCCAGCAGCTTGGAAAGGGGAGGGACTGAAGCTTTCTTT; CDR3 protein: CASSLERGGTEAFF
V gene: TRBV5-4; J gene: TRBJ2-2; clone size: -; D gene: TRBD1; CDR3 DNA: TGTGCCAGCAGCTTGGACAGGGGGTGGACCGGGGAGCTGTTTTTT; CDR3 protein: CASSLDRGWTGELFF
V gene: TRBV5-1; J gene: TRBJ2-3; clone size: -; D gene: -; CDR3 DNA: TGCGCCAGCAGCTTGGCCGCGATGCGGGGTGACACAGATACGCAGTATTTT; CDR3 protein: CASSLAAMRGDTDTQYF
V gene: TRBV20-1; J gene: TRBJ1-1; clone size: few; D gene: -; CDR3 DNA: TGCAGTGCTACAGGGGCGAGTGAAGCTTTCTTT; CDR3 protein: CSATGASEAFF
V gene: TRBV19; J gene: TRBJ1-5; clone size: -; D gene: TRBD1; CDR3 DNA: TGTGCCAGTACACAGGGGAACTACAATCAGCCCCAGCATTTT; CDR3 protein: CASTQGNYNQPQHF
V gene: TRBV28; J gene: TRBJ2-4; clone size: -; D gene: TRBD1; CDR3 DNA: TGTGCCAGCAGTTCCCGCCAGGGGGTCAAAAACATTCAGTACTTC; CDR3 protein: CASSSRQGVKNIQYF
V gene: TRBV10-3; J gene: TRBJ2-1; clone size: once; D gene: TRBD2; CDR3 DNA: TGTGCCATCAGTGAGTGGGATAGCGGGGGGGACAATGAGCAGTTCTTC; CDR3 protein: CAISEWDSGGDNEQFF
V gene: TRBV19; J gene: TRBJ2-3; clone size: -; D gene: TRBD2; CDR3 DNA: TGTGCCAGTAGTTTCCGTTCTAGCGGGCTCACAGATACGCAGTATTTT; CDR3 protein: CASSFRSSGLTDTQYF
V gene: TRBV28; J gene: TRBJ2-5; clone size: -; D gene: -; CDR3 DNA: TGTGCCAGCAGCCCGGCCTGGCTAGAGGGGACCCAGTACTTC; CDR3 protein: CASSPAWLEGTQYF
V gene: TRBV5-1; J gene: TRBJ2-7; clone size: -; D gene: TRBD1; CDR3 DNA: TGCGCCAGCAGCCTTGCAGGGGGCAGAATCGGGGAGCAGTACTTC; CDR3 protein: CASSLAGGRIGEQYF
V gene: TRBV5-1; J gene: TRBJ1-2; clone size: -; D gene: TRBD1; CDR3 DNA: TGCGCCAGCAGCTCGCAGGGGGCTGGCTACACCTTC; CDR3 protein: CASSSQGAGYTF
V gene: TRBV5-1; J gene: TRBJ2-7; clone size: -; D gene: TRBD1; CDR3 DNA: TGCGCCAGCAGCTCGAGACAGGGTAGGACCTACGAGCAGTACTTC; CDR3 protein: CASSSRQGRTYEQYF
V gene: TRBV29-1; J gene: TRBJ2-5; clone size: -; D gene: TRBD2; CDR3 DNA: TGCAGCGTTGTCAGCGGGGGTCTCCAAGAGACCCAGTACTTC; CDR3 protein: CSVVSGGLQETQYF
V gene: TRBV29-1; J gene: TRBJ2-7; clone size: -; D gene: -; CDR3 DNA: TGCAGCGTGAGGGAGGGGGGGCAATCCTACGAGCAGTACTTC; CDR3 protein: CSVREGGQSYEQYF
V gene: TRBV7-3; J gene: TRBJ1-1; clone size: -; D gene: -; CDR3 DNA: TGTGCCAGCAGCCCAGCAGGGTACACTGAAGCTTTCTTT; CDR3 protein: CASSPAGYTEAFF
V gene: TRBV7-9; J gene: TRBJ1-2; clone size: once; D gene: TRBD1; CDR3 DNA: TGTGCCAGCAGGTCTGACAGGGGTGGTGGCTACACCTTC; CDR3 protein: CASRSDRGGGYTF
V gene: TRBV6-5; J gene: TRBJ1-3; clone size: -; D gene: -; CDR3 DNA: TGTGCCAGCAGCCCTGGGAGCTCTGGAAACACCATATATTTT; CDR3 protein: CASSPGSSGNTIYF
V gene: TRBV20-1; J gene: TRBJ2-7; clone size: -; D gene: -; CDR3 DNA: TGCAGTGCTAGGTACTACGAGCAGTACTTC; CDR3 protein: CSARYYEQYF
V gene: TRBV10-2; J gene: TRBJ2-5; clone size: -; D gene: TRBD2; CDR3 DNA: TGCGCCACCAGGACTAGCGGGGGCCTCAGATCGACCCAGTACTTC; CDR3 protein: CATRTSGGLRSTQYF
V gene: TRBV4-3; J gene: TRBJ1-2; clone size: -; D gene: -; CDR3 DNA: TGCGCCAGCAGCCGACAGACAGGATATGGCTACACCTTC; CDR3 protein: CASSRQTGYGYTF
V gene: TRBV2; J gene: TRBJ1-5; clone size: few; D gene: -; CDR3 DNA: TGTGCCAGCCGACGTCAGCAGGCCACCAATCAGCCCCAGCATTTT; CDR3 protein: CASRRQQATNQPQHF
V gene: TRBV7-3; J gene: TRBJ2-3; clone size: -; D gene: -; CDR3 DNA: TGTGCCAGCAGCCCCAACGGCGGGGCGGGTGCAGATACGCAGTATTTT; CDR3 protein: CASSPNGGAGADTQYF
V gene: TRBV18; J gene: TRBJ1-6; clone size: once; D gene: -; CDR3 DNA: TGTGCCAGCTCAGCTTCAGGGGAACGGTCACCCCTCCACTTT; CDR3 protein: CASSASGERSPLHF
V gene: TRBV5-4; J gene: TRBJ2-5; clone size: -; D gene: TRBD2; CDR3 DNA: TGTGCCAGCAGCTTGACTAGCGGGGGGCGGGAGACCCAGTACTTC; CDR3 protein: CASSLTSGGRETQYF
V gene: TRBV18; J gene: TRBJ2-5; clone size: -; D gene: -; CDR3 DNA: TGTGCCAGCTCACAGGCGGGGACGTACCAAGAGACCCAGTACTTC; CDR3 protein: CASSQAGTYQETQYF
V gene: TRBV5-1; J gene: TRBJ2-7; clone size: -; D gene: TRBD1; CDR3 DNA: TGCGCCAGCAGACCCCACGGGACAGGGGGCTCCTACGAGCAGTACTTC; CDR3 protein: CASRPHGTGGSYEQYF
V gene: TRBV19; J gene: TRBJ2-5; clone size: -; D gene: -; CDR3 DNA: TGTGCCAGTAGTCCAACAGGGTCAGAGACCCAGTACTTC; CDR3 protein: CASSPTGSETQYF
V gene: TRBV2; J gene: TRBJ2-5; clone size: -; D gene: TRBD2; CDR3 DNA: TGTGCCAGCAGTGAAGACCAGCGGGGACAAGAGACCCAGTACTTC; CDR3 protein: CASSEDQRGQETQYF